A selection of T cell receptor beta chains follows, all from one sample in a study of OX40 agonist ivuxolimab in advanced cancers. This table comes from immunoSEQ multiplex PCR, and its TCRdb copy is limited to in-frame clones, with some not included. The sample holds 95,000 to 150,000 clones, over 85% seen once. Sequenced material: CD4+ or CD8+ T cells sorted from blood, taken in a trial of the OX40 agonist ivuxolimab. The receptor set was obtained from an adult with an advanced solid tumor such as melanoma, head and neck, liver or kidney cancer. CDR3s include the opening cysteine and the closing phenylalanine or tryptophan. The D gene is left open where the match is weak.

D gene | J gene | V gene | CDR3 protein
TRBD1 | TRBJ2-4 | TRBV27 | CASSSPGTGGAIQYF
TRBD1 | TRBJ1-6 | TRBV9 | CASSLRTGNSPLHF
NA | TRBJ1-2 | TRBV4-3 | CASSRDGGFAYGYTF
NA | TRBJ1-1 | TRBV18 | CASSPVEYTEAFF
NA | TRBJ2-7 | TRBV10-3 | CAISEGGQEYEQYF
NA | TRBJ1-1 | TRBV2 | CASSGINTEAFF
NA | TRBJ2-5 | TRBV18 | CASSPAGETQYF
TRBD2 | TRBJ2-1 | TRBV6-1 | CASIFTSGGANEQFF
NA | TRBJ2-5 | TRBV6-1 | CASRWSQETQYF
TRBD1 | TRBJ2-7 | TRBV5-1 | CASSLEQGVYEQYF
NA | TRBJ1-1 | TRBV6-5 | CASSRRQEFTEAFF
NA | TRBJ2-4 | TRBV18 | CASSPLNPDKGIQYF
TRBD1 | TRBJ2-3 | TRBV6-5 | CASSYGQATDTQYF
TRBD1 | TRBJ1-4 | TRBV7-9 | CASSSPGTGISNEKLFF
TRBD1 | TRBJ2-7 | TRBV7-3 | CASSVTGGGIGEQYF
NA | TRBJ2-4 | TRBV28 | CASSLRGLAKNIQYF
NA | TRBJ1-5 | TRBV27 | CASRSQGNNQPQHF
TRBD1 | TRBJ2-7 | TRBV6-4 | CASSDFLGTGFSYEQYF
NA | TRBJ1-1 | TRBV7-2 | CASSLSSSLREAFF
NA | TRBJ2-5 | TRBV7-2 | CASSSEAGHKRTQYF
NA | TRBJ1-2 | TRBV5-5 | CASSLGPGSHYGYTF
NA | TRBJ1-5 | TRBV7-8 | CASSSTDREAGQPQHF
NA | TRBJ2-2 | TRBV14 | CASSPGPFANTGELFF
TRBD1 | TRBJ1-2 | TRBV7-9 | CASSKSGDRDGYGYTF
NA | TRBJ2-7 | TRBV12-5 | CASGLRYEQYF
TRBD1 | TRBJ1-1 | TRBV19 | CASSIPWDSPMSTEAFF
NA | TRBJ2-7 | TRBV4-2 | CASSQEATRAYEQYF
NA | TRBJ1-2 | TRBV5-1 | CASSLGWYGYTF
NA | TRBJ2-2 | TRBV6-5 | CASSRLGNTGELFF
NA | TRBJ2-6 | TRBV19 | CASRNYSANVLTF
NA | TRBJ1-1 | TRBV6-5 | CASSRGRENTEAFF
NA | TRBJ1-5 | TRBV14 | CASSQNSNQPQHF
TRBD1 | TRBJ2-7 | TRBV6-6 | CASSYTTGRTYEQYF
TRBD1 | TRBJ1-2 | TRBV5-1 | CASSLNRGDGYTF
NA | TRBJ2-2 | TRBV4-1 | CASSQGRHAGELFF
TRBD1 | TRBJ2-3 | TRBV18 | CASSGRTGLTDTQYF
NA | TRBJ2-7 | TRBV15 | CATSRGGLVEQYF
NA | TRBJ2-6 | TRBV7-3 | CASSLRRQNTNSGANVLTF
NA | TRBJ2-7 | TRBV4-3 | CASSQERTGRGIEQYF
TRBD2 | TRBJ2-3 | TRBV30 | CAWSGAGGVSDTQYF
TRBD1 | TRBJ2-7 | TRBV28 | CASSLDQTGSGEQYF
NA | TRBJ1-6 | TRBV6-5 | CASSLSTNSPLHF
TRBD2 | TRBJ2-7 | TRBV4-2 | CASSLGLADTYEQYF
NA | TRBJ2-7 | TRBV6-6 | CASSYSGQKIGQYF
TRBD1 | TRBJ1-1 | TRBV6-5 | CASRAQGAVNTEAFF
TRBD2 | TRBJ2-2 | TRBV6-5 | CASSYHGGTNTGELFF
TRBD2 | TRBJ2-3 | TRBV7-2 | CASSLVGLAGVKDTQYF
TRBD2 | TRBJ2-5 | TRBV28 | CASSLSAGSGEQYF
NA | TRBJ2-1 | TRBV6-6 | CASSYLTGYHEQFF